This T cell receptor (beta chain) was profiled in a study of blood T cell repertoires in COVID-19. Study-level information: The origin of the acute and convalescent COVID-19 samples was the United States, Italy and Spain. In each case, the material was cDNA or gDNA derived from T cells, B-cell-depleted T cells, or PBMCs.

Method: immunoSEQ multiplex PCR; TCRdb's copy keeps in-frame clones and lacks some. Here the sample spans around 120,000 clones, about nine tenths being singletons. CDR1 LGHDT and CDR2 YNNKEL come from the germline V gene (reference sequence). The V segment lost 2 bases and the J segment 1 base; nucleotides outside the gene matches: 5. This CDR3 has 17 amino acids. The clonotype was recovered from a man in his fifties or sixties with active COVID-19. Sequenced input: peripheral blood. The rearrangement links TRBV3-1 (or the pseudogene TRBV3-2) to TRBJ1-5; 10 nucleotides line up with TRBD1. Here the CDR3 DNA reads TGTGCCAGCAGCCAATCCCGGGACAGGGGAAGCAATCAGCCCCAGCATTTT. Its protein is CASSQSRDRGSNQPQHF.